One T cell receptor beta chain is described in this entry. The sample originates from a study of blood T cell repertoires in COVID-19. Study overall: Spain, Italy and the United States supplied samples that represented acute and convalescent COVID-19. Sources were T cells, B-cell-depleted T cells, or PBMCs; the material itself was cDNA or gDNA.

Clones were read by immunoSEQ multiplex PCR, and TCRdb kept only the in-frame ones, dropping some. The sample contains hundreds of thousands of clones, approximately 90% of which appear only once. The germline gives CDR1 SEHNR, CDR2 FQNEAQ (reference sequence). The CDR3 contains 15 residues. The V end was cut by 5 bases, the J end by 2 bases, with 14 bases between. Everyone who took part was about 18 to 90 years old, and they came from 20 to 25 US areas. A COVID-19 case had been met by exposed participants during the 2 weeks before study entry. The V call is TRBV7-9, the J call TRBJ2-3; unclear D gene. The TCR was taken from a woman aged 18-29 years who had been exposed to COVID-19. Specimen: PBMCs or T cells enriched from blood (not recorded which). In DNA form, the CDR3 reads TGTGCCAGCAGCGGTCAGGCCACCTCCACAGATACGCAGTATTTT. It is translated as CASSGQATSTDTQYF. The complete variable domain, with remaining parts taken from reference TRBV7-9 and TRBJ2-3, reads DTGVSQNPRHKITKRGQNVTFRCDPISEHNRLYWYRQTLGQGPEFLTYFQNEAQLEKSRLLSDRFSAERPKGSFSTLEIQRTEQGDSAMYLCASSGQATSTDTQYFGPGTRLTVL.